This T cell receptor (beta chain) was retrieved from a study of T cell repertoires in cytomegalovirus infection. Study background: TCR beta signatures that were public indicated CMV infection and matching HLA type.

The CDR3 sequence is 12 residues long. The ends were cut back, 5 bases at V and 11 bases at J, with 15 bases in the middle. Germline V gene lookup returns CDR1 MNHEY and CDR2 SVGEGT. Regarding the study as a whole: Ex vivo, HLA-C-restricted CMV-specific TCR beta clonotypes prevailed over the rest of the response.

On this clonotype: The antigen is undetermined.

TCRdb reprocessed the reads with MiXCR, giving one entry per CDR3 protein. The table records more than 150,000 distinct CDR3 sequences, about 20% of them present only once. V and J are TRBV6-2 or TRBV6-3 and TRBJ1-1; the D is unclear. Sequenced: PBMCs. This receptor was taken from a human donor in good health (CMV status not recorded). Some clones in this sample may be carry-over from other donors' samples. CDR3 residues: CASSREFSGAFF. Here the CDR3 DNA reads TGTGCCAGCAGTCGAGAGTTTTCGGGGGCTTTCTTT.